Shown below are 27 T cell receptor beta chains from a single sample sequenced in a study of CDR3 diversity in severe acne. Each CDR3 protein gets one entry after TCRdb re-called the PCR reads with MiXCR. Seen here are some 90,000 distinct CDR3 sequences, roughly 49% observed once, and the top ten hold around 10%. Input material: blood. Every receptor here comes from a male donor with severe acne vulgaris.

The chain joins TRBV7-9 to TRBJ2-2; D is uncertain. Germline-derived CDR1 and CDR2 are SEHNR and FQNEAQ (reference sequence). Trimming shortened V by 6 bases and J by 4 bases, and 9 bases separated the two germline ends. CDR3 length: 13 amino acids. CDR3 bases: TGTGCCAGCAGTTTTGTCCTCACCGGGGAGCTGTTTTTT. This sequence encodes CASSFVLTGELFF.

CDR3 DNA sequence: TGTGCCATCAGCCGACTAGGGACAGGGGAAGAGACCCAGTACTTC. It encodes CAISRLGTGEETQYF. The chain combines TRBV10-3 with TRBJ2-5, with 10 bases lining up with TRBD1. Trimming cost V 6 bases and J 3 bases; bases outside gene matches: 7. The CDR3 is 15 amino acids. The germline V gene has CDR1 ENHRY and CDR2 SYGVKD.

In its sample, this clonotype was seen a few times. The J gene is TRBJ1-1, the V gene TRBV10-3; D unresolved. From germline, CDR1 is ENHRY and CDR2 SYGVKD. The ends were cut back, 2 bases at V and 5 bases at J, with 12 bases in the middle. This CDR3 region has 14 residues. CDR3 nucleotide sequence: TGTGCCATCAGTGAGGCGGGTACGGGAACTGAAGCTTTCTTT. Translation gives CAISEAGTGTEAFF.

The J gene is TRBJ2-5, the V gene TRBV5-4; 9 nucleotides align to TRBD1. CDR1 and CDR2 from the germline V gene are SGHNT and YYREEE (reference sequence). The V segment lost 4 bases and the J segment 4 bases; nucleotides outside the gene matches: 5. This CDR3 spans 14 amino acids. The CDR3 coding sequence is TGTGCCAGCAGCACGGGACAGGGATCAGAGACCCAGTACTTC. Its protein product is CASSTGQGSETQYF.

The chain has TRBV24-1 and TRBJ2-5; 8 nucleotides line up with TRBD1. CDR3 length: 15 amino acids. The V segment lost 8 bases and the J segment 5 bases; nucleotides outside the gene matches: 12. From germline, CDR1 is KGHDR and CDR2 SFDVKD. The CDR3 DNA reads as TGTGCCACCAAAAGTACGGGACAGGCGGCGGAGACCCAGTACTTC. Encoded protein: CATKSTGQAAETQYF.

With respect to this clonotype: The CDR3 does not end in the conserved phenylalanine or tryptophan, so this is likely a read error. The chain carries TRBV25-1 and TRBJ2-2, with D unclear. The V and J ends lost 6 bases and 5 bases respectively, with 10 bases between them. The CDR3 contains 13 residues. The germline V gene encodes CDR1 MGHDK and CDR2 SYGVNS. Written as DNA, the CDR3 is TGTGCCAGCAGCCCTGGACCAACCGGGGAGCTGTTTTCT. Translated, it gives CASSPGPTGELFS.

In its sample, this clonotype was seen a few times. The chain is built from TRBV7-9 and TRBJ1-3; D unclear. Germline V gives CDR1 SEHNR, CDR2 FQNEAQ (reference sequence). Trimming left V 1 base short and J 0 bases short, with 10 bases between. The CDR3 length is 16 residues. The DNA for the CDR3 is TGTGCCAGCAGCTTAGGGGCGGAGATCTCTGGAAACACCATATATTTT. Translated: CASSLGAEISGNTIYF.

V usage is TRBV11-2 and J usage is TRBJ1-6; no firm D call. The germline V gene encodes CDR1 SGHAT and CDR2 FQNNGV. This CDR3 comprises 14 residues. V was trimmed by 1 base and J by 5 bases, leaving 6 bases between them. As DNA, the CDR3 is TGTGCCAGCAGCTTAGTTCCAGATAATTCACCCCTCCACTTT. This sequence encodes CASSLVPDNSPLHF.

In its sample, this clonotype was seen many times. This chain links TRBV10-3 with TRBJ2-5; D not resolved. Looked up from germline, CDR1 is ENHRY and CDR2 is SYGVKD. V lost 8 bases to trimming and J lost 6 bases, with 7 bases between them. This CDR3 region has 10 residues. The CDR3 DNA follows: TGTGCCATCCAGCCCAAGACCCAGTACTTC. The encoded protein is CAIQPKTQYF.

Note on this clonotype: The junction differs from germline at one of its ends, possibly a read error. The chain joins TRBV25-1 to TRBJ2-5; D is ambiguous. Germline V lookup: CDR1 MGHDK, CDR2 SYGVNS. CDR3 length: 12 residues. This CDR3 is CASSEPRLGLNF. Written as DNA, the CDR3 is TGTGCCAGCAGTGAACCCCGACTGGGTTTAAACTTC.

This clonotype was seen a few times. The V call is TRBV24-1, the J call TRBJ1-5; D may be TRBD1 (5 bases). Per germline, CDR1 KGHDR and CDR2 SFDVKD. V was trimmed by 10 bases and J by 9 bases, leaving 18 bases between them. The CDR3 is 13 amino acids. CDR3 loop: CATQGRPERPQHF. The CDR3 nucleotides read TGTGCCACGCAGGGACGGCCGGAAAGGCCCCAGCATTTT.

This clonotype has ten or more counts. The chain recombines TRBV2 with TRBJ2-3, with TRBD2 matching over 8 bases. V trimming: 4 bases; J trimming: 1 base; junction bases outside the gene matches: 4. Per germline, CDR1 SNHLY and CDR2 FYNNEI. This CDR3 has 15 residues. This CDR3 is CASSGTSRRTDTQYF. The DNA of the CDR3 is TGTGCCAGCAGTGGGACTAGCAGGCGCACAGATACGCAGTATTTT.

To note about this clonotype: A junction boundary mismatches the germline segment, possibly from a read error. The chain couples TRBV10-3 to TRBJ1-4; D ambiguous. This CDR3 has 15 amino acids. In germline, CDR1 is ENHRY, CDR2 SYGVKD. The CDR3 coding sequence is TGTGCCAGCAGTTCAAGGACGGGGTTAGAAGAAAAGCTGTTTTTT. Residues: CASSSRTGLEEKLFF.

This clonotype was seen ten or more times. The CDR3 DNA is TGCGCCAGCAGCCTTGGACTAGCGGGAGGAAGTGAGCAGTACTTC. It specifies CASSLGLAGGSEQYF. The chain uses TRBV4-1 and TRBJ2-7; 14 bases line up with TRBD2. Germline trimming cut 4 bases from V and 7 bases from J; bases unmatched to any gene: 6. CDR3 length: 15 amino acids. Germline CDR1 MGHRA, CDR2 YSYEKL.

This clonotype was counted only a few times. J is TRBJ1-1 and V is TRBV19, with D hard to call. The CDR3 has 12 amino acids. Trimming pared 5 bases from V and 7 bases from J, leaving 11 bases between. Germline V CDR1 and CDR2: LNHDA, SQIVND (reference sequence). CDR3 residues: CASSRGTYEAFF. CDR3 sequence (DNA): TGTGCCAGTAGTCGAGGCACGTATGAAGCTTTCTTT.

In this sample, this clonotype turned up a few times. This chain connects TRBV29-1 to TRBJ2-2; 7 bases line up with TRBD2. Germline CDR1 is SQVTM and CDR2 is ANQGSEA. This CDR3 comprises 16 residues. Here the CDR3 reads CSAVGWGGPGTGELFF. The CDR3 bases are TGCAGTGCTGTAGGATGGGGAGGGCCCGGCACCGGGGAGCTGTTTTTT.

This clonotype was detected many times. This chain links TRBV3-1 with TRBJ2-5; weak D call: TRBD1 (7 bases). The CDR3 has 13 amino acids. Per the germline V gene, CDR1 is LGHDT and CDR2 is YNNKEL (reference sequence). The V end was cut by 4 bases, the J end by 7 bases, with 13 bases between. The CDR3 loop is CASSPLQGGTQYF. In nucleotides, the CDR3 is TGTGCCAGCAGCCCCCTCCAGGGGGGGACCCAGTACTTC.

V and J are TRBV20-1 and TRBJ2-2; 8 nucleotides line up with TRBD1. Trimming at V came to 3 bases and at J to 5 bases, leaving 14 bases not matched to a gene. The CDR3 is 17 amino acids. CDR1 DFQATT and CDR2 SNEGSKA come from the germline V gene (reference sequence). CDR3 residues: CSARRLPGQATTGELFF. The CDR3 coding sequence is TGCAGTGCTAGGCGACTCCCGGGACAGGCAACGACCGGGGAGCTGTTTTTT.

Ten or more counts support this clonotype. In DNA, the CDR3 is TGCGCCAGCAGCTTGGGAGGGTGGCCAGATACGCAGTATTTT. Translated, it gives CASSLGGWPDTQYF. The chain joins TRBV5-1 to TRBJ2-3; possible D gene TRBD2, 5 bases. The CDR3 contains 14 residues. Germline CDR1 SGHRS, CDR2 YFSETQ. V was pared by 0 bases and J by 4 bases, with 9 bases between.

The genes are TRBV20-1 and TRBJ2-5; 12 positions agree with TRBD2. CDR3 length: 15 amino acids. Germline V gives CDR1 DFQATT, CDR2 SNEGSKA (reference sequence). V was clipped by 6 bases and J by 5 bases; unmatched bases: 10. Written as DNA, the CDR3 is TGCAGTGCCTTGGGCCGGACTAGCGGGAAGGAGACCCAGTACTTC. Encoded protein: CSALGRTSGKETQYF.

J is TRBJ1-2 and V is TRBV6-5; D unclear. The germline V gene has CDR1 MNHEY and CDR2 SVGAGI. CDR3 length: 14 residues. The V end was cut by 8 bases, the J end by 0 bases, with 13 bases between. The CDR3 region has the DNA TGTGCCAGCGGTGGTTACTCCGCTAACTATGGCTACACCTTC. It translates to CASGGYSANYGYTF.

This clonotype came up a few times. This sequence joins TRBV15 and TRBJ2-3, with 10 bases matching TRBD1. CDR1 is LNHNV, CDR2 YYDKDF, per germline (reference sequence). CDR3 size: 15 residues. V was pared by 3 bases and J by 6 bases, with 6 bases of the junction left unmatched. The CDR3 here is CATSSRDRGSDTQYF. DNA for the CDR3: TGTGCCACCAGCAGCCGGGACAGGGGTTCCGATACGCAGTATTTT.

To note about this clonotype: Compared with germline, one end of the junction differs, possibly owing to a read error. The V call is TRBV6-5, the J call TRBJ2-7; a possible D gene is TRBD2 (6 bases). The CDR3 length is 16 residues. The germline CDR1 and CDR2 sequences are MNHEY and SVGAGI. The CDR3 nucleotides read TGTGCCAGCAGCCTCCCTTCCAAGTCGGGAGCCTACGAGCAGCACTTC. This codes for CASSLPSKSGAYEQHF.

On this clonotype itself: It is unclear where the CDR3 begins or ends on the DNA, so no DNA is shown, and the CDR3 is as TCRdb lists it. This chain uses TRBV20-1 with TRBJ1-3; no check of the table's D call, TRBD1, against the DNA was made. In germline, CDR1 is DFQATT, CDR2 SNEGSKA (reference sequence). From its first to its last residue, the CDR3 has 20 amino acids. CDR3 residues: CSAPKQLNTEAFFGQGTIYF.

This clonotype was detected only a few times. The rearrangement links TRBV29-1 to TRBJ1-2; no clear D gene. Germline V lookup: CDR1 SQVTM, CDR2 ANQGSEA. This CDR3 has 13 amino acids. V lost 5 bases, J lost 4 bases, and 14 bases lay in between. CDR3 amino acids: CSVRQDSRYGYTF. CDR3 nucleotides: TGCAGCGTTCGTCAGGACTCACGCTATGGCTACACCTTC.

This clonotype was recorded a few times. The chain couples TRBV2 to TRBJ2-4; either TRBD1 or TRBD2 may supply D (5 bases each). V was shortened by 6 bases and J by 0 bases, with 12 bases between the two germline ends. CDR3 length equals 15 residues. Looked up from germline, CDR1 is SNHLY and CDR2 is FYNNEI. The CDR3 DNA is TGTGCCAGCAGGCCGACGGGGCCAGCCAAAAACATTCAGTACTTC. Translation gives CASRPTGPAKNIQYF.

This chain uses TRBV2 with TRBJ2-7; 9 bases align to TRBD2. This CDR3 contains 17 residues. Losses at the gene ends were 0 bases for V and 0 bases for J; bases not matched to a gene: 6. Germline V gives CDR1 SNHLY, CDR2 FYNNEI. CDR3 amino acids: CASSEAGGRVSSYEQYV. The CDR3 DNA follows: TGTGCCAGCAGTGAAGCCGGCGGGAGGGTTAGCTCCTACGAGCAGTACGTC.